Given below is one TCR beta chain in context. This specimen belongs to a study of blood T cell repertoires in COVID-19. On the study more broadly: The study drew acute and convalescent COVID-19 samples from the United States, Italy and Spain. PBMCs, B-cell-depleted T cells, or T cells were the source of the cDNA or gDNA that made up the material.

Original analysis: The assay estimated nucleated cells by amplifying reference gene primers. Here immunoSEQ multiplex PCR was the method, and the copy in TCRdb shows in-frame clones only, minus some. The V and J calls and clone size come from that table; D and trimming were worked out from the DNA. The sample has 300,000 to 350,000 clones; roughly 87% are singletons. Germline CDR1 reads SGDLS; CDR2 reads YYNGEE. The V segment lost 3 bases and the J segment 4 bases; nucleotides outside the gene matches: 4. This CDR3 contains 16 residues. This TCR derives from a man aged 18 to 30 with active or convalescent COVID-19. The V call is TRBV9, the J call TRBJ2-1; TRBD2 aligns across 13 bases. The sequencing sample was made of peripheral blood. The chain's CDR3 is CASSGGTSGEYNEQFF. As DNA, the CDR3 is TGTGCCAGCAGCGGCGGGACTAGCGGGGAGTACAATGAGCAGTTCTTC.